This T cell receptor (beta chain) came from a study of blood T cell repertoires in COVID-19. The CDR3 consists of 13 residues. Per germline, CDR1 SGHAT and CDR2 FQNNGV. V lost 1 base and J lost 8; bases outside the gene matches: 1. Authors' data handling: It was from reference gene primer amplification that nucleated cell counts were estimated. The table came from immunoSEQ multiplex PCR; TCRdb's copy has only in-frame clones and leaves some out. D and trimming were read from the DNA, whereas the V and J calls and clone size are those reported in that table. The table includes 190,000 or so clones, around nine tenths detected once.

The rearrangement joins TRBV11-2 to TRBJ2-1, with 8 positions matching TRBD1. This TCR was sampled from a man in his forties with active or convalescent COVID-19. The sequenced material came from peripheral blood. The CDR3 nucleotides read TGTGCCAGCAGCTTAGCAGGGGGCGATGAGCAGTTCTTC. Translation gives CASSLAGGDEQFF.